These T cell receptor beta chains were read from a single sample in a study of blood T cells in healthy people across ages. From the 5' RACE reads, TCRdb called clonotypes with MiXCR, one entry per CDR3 protein. This table has hundreds of thousands of distinct CDR3 sequences, more than 55% appearing once. Sequencing input: blood. The receptors were gathered from a man between 40 and 49 years old in good health. The conserved cysteine and the conserved F or W are not part of the CDR3 here. Fields, in order: V gene, CDR3 protein.

>TRBV13
ASSFKGTGGFRNYEQY
>TRBV7-2
ASSLLPGTSGRARETQY
>TRBV6-5
ATTSGYEQY
>TRBV6-6
ASINYNRRAF
>TRBV29-1
SVEDDRGSYEQY
>TRBV29-1
SVVGWTSTEQY
>TRBV20-1
SARDYLDSQETQY
>TRBV20-1
SAYGQDYGYT
>TRBV10-3
AISESGGYT
>TRBV5-1
ASSFTGYQETQY
>TRBV4-3
ASSQDRGGGTQY
>TRBV27
ASNGINQEAF
>TRBV28
ASSSPPLGGQMDTQY
>TRBV7-2
ASSFPGSGYTDTQY
>TRBV6-2/TRBV6-3
ASRGDESGQGADTQY
>TRBV5-1
ASSHRDRGDTQY
>TRBV7-8
ASSLRRAGIEDTQY